Detailed here is one T cell receptor beta chain. Its matching antigen is unknown. No DNA is given; TCRdb re-called the 5' RACE reads and lists each CDR3 protein once. This sample's clone table lists 550,000 to 600,000 distinct CDR3 sequences. Germline V lookup: CDR1 SGHRS, CDR2 YFSETQ. CDR3 length: 15 residues. This specimen belongs to a study of T cells expressing NK-cell markers. Study outcomes and limitations: As a fraction of CD8+ T cells, dominant NKG2C+ clonotypes reached about 1.0-8% in more than five donors. For a few donors, these clonotypes were likewise the leading ones in the CD3+CD56-NKG2C+ fraction.

The chain employs TRBV5-1 and TRBJ2-2; the TRBD2 assignment by TCRdb is unverifiable without DNA. Sequencing was performed on blood T cells: a sorted CD56 or NKG2C T cell subset, CD4+ or CD8+ T cells, or bulk PBMC T cells (not recorded which). This TCR was sampled from a man aged 18 to 29 in good health. The CDR3 here is CASSFLAGGTGELFF.